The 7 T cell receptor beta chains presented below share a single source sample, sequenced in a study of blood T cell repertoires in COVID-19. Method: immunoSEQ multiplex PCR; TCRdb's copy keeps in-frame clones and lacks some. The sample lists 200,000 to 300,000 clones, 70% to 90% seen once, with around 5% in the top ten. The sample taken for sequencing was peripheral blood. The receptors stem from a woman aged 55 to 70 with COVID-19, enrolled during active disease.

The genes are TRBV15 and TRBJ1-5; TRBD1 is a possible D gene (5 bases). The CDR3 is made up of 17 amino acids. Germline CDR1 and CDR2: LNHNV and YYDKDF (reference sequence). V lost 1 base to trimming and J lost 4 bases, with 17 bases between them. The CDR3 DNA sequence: TGTGCCACCAGCAGAGGGATCGGGGGAGAAAGAAATCAGCCCCAGCATTTT. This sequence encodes CATSRGIGGERNQPQHF.

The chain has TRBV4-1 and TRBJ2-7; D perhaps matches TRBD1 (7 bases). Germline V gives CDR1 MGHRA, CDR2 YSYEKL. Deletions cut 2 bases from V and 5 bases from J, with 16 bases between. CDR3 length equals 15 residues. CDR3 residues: CASSQRQGGTHEQYF. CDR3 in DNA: TGCGCCAGCAGCCAACGACAGGGAGGAACCCACGAGCAGTACTTC.

The CDR3 protein is CALTPGGSFGYEQYF. In DNA, the CDR3 is TGTGCCCTAACACCGGGGGGTTCTTTCGGGTACGAGCAGTACTTC. The chain has TRBV28 and TRBJ2-7, with 7 bases matching TRBD2. Germline assignment: CDR1 MDHEN and CDR2 SYDVKM. This CDR3 is built from 15 residues. With V trimmed by 11 bases and J by 4 bases, 17 bases remained unmatched.

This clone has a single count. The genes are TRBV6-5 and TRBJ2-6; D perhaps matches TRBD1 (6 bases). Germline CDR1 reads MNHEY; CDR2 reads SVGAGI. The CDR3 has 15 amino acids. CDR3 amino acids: CATGFLISGANVLTF. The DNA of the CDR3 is TGTGCTACAGGGTTCCTTATCTCTGGGGCCAACGTCCTGACTTTC.

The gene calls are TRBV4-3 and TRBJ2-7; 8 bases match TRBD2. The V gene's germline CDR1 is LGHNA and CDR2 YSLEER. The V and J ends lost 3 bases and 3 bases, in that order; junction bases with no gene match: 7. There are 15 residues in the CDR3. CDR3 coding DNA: TGCGCCAGCAGCCACAAAGCGGGAGCCCTCTACGAGCAGTACTTC. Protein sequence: CASSHKAGALYEQYF.

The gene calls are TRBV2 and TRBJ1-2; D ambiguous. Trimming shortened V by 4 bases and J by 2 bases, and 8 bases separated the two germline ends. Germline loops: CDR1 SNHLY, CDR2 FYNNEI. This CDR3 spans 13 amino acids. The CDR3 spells CASSVDGNYGYTF. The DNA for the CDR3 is TGTGCCAGCAGTGTTGACGGGAACTATGGCTACACCTTC.

This CDR3 reads CASRPFGTSGRARANEQFF. The CDR3, as DNA: TGTGCCAGCAGACCCTTCGGGACTAGCGGGAGGGCCCGTGCCAATGAGCAGTTCTTC. This chain joins TRBV5-5 and TRBJ2-1, with 16 bases lining up with TRBD2. With V trimmed by 5 bases and J by 6 bases, 14 bases remained unmatched. Germline V gives CDR1 SGHKS, CDR2 YYEKEE (reference sequence). There are 19 residues in the CDR3.